This T cell receptor beta chain was sequenced in a study of T cell changes during pregnancy in multiple sclerosis. Generated by immunoSEQ multiplex PCR, the TCRdb table keeps only in-frame clones and is missing some. This sample carries about 40,000 clones, about 90% of them seen once, and the ten largest clones take about 5%. The CDR3 has 13 amino acids. Trimming took 4 bases from V and 7 from J, leaving 11 bases between them. Germline V gene sequence: CDR1 PRHDT, CDR2 FYEKMQ (reference sequence). This sequence joins TRBV13 and TRBJ2-1; no firm D call. The TCR originated in a female donor in good health, enrolled as a control in a pregnancy study. The sample in question was peripheral blood, obtained in the first trimester of pregnancy. CDR3 in DNA: TGTGCCAGCAGCTCTCCCCTAGATAATGAGCAGTTCTTC. Amino acids: CASSSPLDNEQFF. Full variable domain (remainder filled in from reference TRBV13 and TRBJ2-1): AAGVIQSPRHLIKEKRETATLKCYPIPRHDTVYWYQQGPGQDPQFLISFYEKMQSDKGSIPDRFSAQQFSDYHSELNMSSLELGDSALYFCASSSPLDNEQFFGPGTRLTVL.